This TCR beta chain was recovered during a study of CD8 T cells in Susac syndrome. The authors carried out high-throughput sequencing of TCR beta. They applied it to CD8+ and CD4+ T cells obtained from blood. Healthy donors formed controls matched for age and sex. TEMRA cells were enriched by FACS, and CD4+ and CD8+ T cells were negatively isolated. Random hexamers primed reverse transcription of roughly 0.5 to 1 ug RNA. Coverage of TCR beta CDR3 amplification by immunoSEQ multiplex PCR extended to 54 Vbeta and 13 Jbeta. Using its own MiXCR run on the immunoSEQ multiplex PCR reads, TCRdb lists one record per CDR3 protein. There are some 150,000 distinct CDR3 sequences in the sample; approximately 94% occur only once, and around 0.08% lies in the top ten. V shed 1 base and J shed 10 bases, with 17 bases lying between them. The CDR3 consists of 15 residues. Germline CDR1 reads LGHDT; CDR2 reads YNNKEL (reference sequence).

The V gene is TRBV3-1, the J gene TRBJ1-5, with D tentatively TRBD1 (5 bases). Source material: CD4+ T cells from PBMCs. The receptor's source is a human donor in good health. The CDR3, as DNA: TGTGCCAGCAGCCAAGCCCCGTCTCAGGGAGACCCCCAGCATTTT. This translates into CASSQAPSQGDPQHF.